The 30 T cell receptor beta chains given below trace back to one sample, sequenced in a study of cytomegalovirus exposure and HLA in healthy donors. The PCR had 60 Vbeta and 13 Jbeta primers. Produced via immunoSEQ multiplex PCR; TCRdb's table is partial and in-frame only. The table includes some 150,000 clones, approximately 79% detected once. Specimen: PBMCs. Every receptor here comes from a man between 45 and 60 years old in good health and CMV-seropositive.

DNA for the CDR3: TGTGCCAGCAGCTTAGCGGGTCCGAACACCGGGGAGCTGTTTTTT. Amino acids: CASSLAGPNTGELFF. The chain links TRBV11-2 to TRBJ2-2; D ambiguous. The ends were cut back, 1 base at V and 0 bases at J, with 6 bases in the middle. From germline, CDR1 is SGHAT and CDR2 FQNNGV. CDR3 length equals 15 residues. The whole variable domain, remainder taken from reference TRBV11-2 and TRBJ2-2, is EAGVAQSPRYKIIEKRQSVAFWCNPISGHATLYWYQQILGQGPKLLIQFQNNGVVDDSQLPKDRFSAERLKGVDSTLKIQPAKLEDSAVYLCASSLAGPNTGELFFGEGSRLTVL.

The gene calls are TRBV5-8 and TRBJ1-2; 8 bases are shared with TRBD1. Germline CDR1 is SGHTS and CDR2 is YDEGEE. Trimming took 4 bases from V and 6 from J; bases not matched to a gene: 5. This CDR3 is built from 13 residues. The CDR3, as DNA: TGTGCCAGCAGCGAAGGACAGGGAGATGGCTACACCTTC. Translation: CASSEGQGDGYTF.

Comments on this clone: Other DNA variants within this sample encode the same CDR3. The chain recombines TRBV7-2 with TRBJ2-1, with D possibly TRBD2 on 6 matching bases. Trimming removed 1 base from V and 7 bases from J, with 14 bases in between. The CDR3 contains 15 residues. CDR1 is SGHTA and CDR2 is FQGNSA in the germline V gene. DNA for the CDR3: TGTGCCAGCAGCTTAGTCGGCCTGACTAGTAATGAGCAGTTCTTC. Its translation is CASSLVGLTSNEQFF.

The V gene is TRBV5-1, the J gene TRBJ2-5; 14 nucleotides agree with TRBD2. The DNA end is more similar to TRBJ2-7, so the J call may be wrong. This CDR3 is built from 17 residues. Germline V CDR1 and CDR2: SGHRS, YFSETQ. The CDR3 sequence is CASSSGTSGSSAYEQYF. CDR3 coding DNA: TGCGCCAGCAGCTCCGGGACTAGCGGGAGTTCTGCCTACGAGCAGTACTTC.

This chain connects TRBV7-2 to TRBJ2-1; 10 bases map to TRBD1. The germline V gene encodes CDR1 SGHTA and CDR2 FQGNSA. This CDR3 has 15 amino acids. Trimming took 4 bases from V and 2 from J; bases not matched to a gene: 2. CDR3 sequence: CASSSDRGAYNEQFF. CDR3 in DNA: TGTGCCAGCAGCTCGGACAGGGGGGCCTACAATGAGCAGTTCTTC.

This clone was observed once. The V gene is TRBV5-1, the J gene TRBJ2-3, with 7 bases matching TRBD2. This CDR3 spans 16 amino acids. The ends lost 1 base at V and 0 bases at J; junction bases unmatched: 5. CDR1 is SGHRS and CDR2 is YFSETQ in the germline V gene. The CDR3, as DNA: TGCGCCAGCAGCTTGCCCCGCGGGGGAAGCACAGATACGCAGTATTTT. Amino acid sequence: CASSLPRGGSTDTQYF. The full variable domain, its missing parts supplied by reference TRBV5-1 and TRBJ2-3, is KAGVTQTPRYLIKTRGQQVTLSCSPISGHRSVSWYQQTPGQGLQFLFEYFSETQRNKGNFPGRFSGRQFSNSRSEMNVSTLELGDSALYLCASSLPRGGSTDTQYFGPGTRLTVL.

This clone was counted between two and nine times. The chain recombines TRBV10-1 with TRBJ2-5, with 10 positions matching TRBD1. Trimming removed 3 bases from V and 11 bases from J; junction bases left unmatched: 6. CDR3 size: 13 residues. The germline V gene encodes CDR1 WNHNN and CDR2 SYGVQD (reference sequence). CDR3 residues: CASSDRDRGEQYF. In nucleotides, the CDR3 is TGCGCCAGCAGTGATCGGGACAGGGGAGAGCAGTACTTC.

The rearrangement joins TRBV29-1 to TRBJ2-1; the D gene is possibly TRBD2 (5 bases). The CDR3 spans 14 residues. The germline V gene encodes CDR1 SQVTM and CDR2 ANQGSEA. V was pared by 3 bases and J by 5 bases, with 14 bases between. CDR3 DNA sequence: TGCAGCGTTGATGCAATCTTGAGGGACAATGAGCAGTTCTTC. Translating it yields CSVDAILRDNEQFF.

The count of this clone is one. This sequence joins TRBV27 and TRBJ2-2, with a weak D call TRBD1 (5 bases). This CDR3 spans 16 amino acids. Germline values: CDR1 MNHEY, CDR2 SMNVEV (reference sequence). Between the trimmed V and J ends, which lost 2 bases and 4 bases, there was a span of 14 bases. CDR3 sequence reads: CASSLLDNGITGELFF. CDR3 in DNA: TGTGCCAGCAGTTTACTGGACAATGGGATCACCGGGGAGCTGTTTTTT.

The chain joins TRBV2 to TRBJ2-5; D remains unclear. The J call could be wrong; TRBJ2-7 is a better fit for the DNA end. Germline loops: CDR1 SNHLY, CDR2 FYNNEI. This CDR3 contains 12 residues. The CDR3 protein is CASSLSSYEQYF. CDR3 nucleotide sequence: TGTGCCAGCAGTCTTAGCTCCTACGAGCAGTACTTC.

This clone was counted once. This chain links TRBV28 with TRBJ1-2, with TRBD1 matching 10 bases. The CDR3 has 14 residues. Germline V gene data show CDR1 as MDHEN and CDR2 as SYDVKM. Unmatched junction bases numbered 5, after V lost 3 bases and J lost 7 bases. The CDR3: CASSLTGGVSGYTF. The CDR3 nucleotides are TGTGCCAGCAGTTTGACAGGGGGCGTCTCTGGCTACACCTTC.

The rearrangement joins TRBV6-1 to TRBJ2-7; D might be TRBD2 (5 bases). The CDR3 runs 15 residues. Germline CDR1 MNHNS, CDR2 SASEGT. Trimming took 2 bases from V and 2 from J, leaving 13 bases between them. CDR3 in DNA: TGTGCCAGCAGTGAATCCCCGGACTCAACCTACGAGCAGTACTTC. This gives the protein CASSESPDSTYEQYF.

This chain uses TRBV19 with TRBJ2-7, with 9 bases identical to TRBD2. J lost 2 bases, V lost 2 bases, and 4 bases had no gene match. The length of the CDR3 is 15 residues. Germline CDR1 LNHDA, CDR2 SQIVND (reference sequence). The CDR3 DNA reads as TGTGCCAGTAGTATACTAGCGGGACCAGCCTACGAGCAGTACTTC. Its protein product is CASSILAGPAYEQYF.

The genes are TRBV6-6 and TRBJ2-5, with TRBD2 matching 14 bases. The J call may be in error: the DNA end matches TRBJ2-7 better. CDR3 size: 15 residues. The germline CDR1 and CDR2 sequences are MNHNY and SVGAGI (reference sequence). CDR3 DNA: TGTGCCAGCAGTGAGACTAGCGGGAGGGCTTACGAGCAGTACTTC. Protein: CASSETSGRAYEQYF.

V usage is TRBV28 and J usage is TRBJ1-5, with 11 bases identical to TRBD1. Germline trimming cut 5 bases from V and 4 bases from J; bases unmatched to any gene: 4. The CDR3 runs 15 residues. The germline V gene encodes CDR1 MDHEN and CDR2 SYDVKM. The CDR3 DNA follows: TGTGCCAGCAGTCCCCGGGACAGGGGGAATCAGCCCCAGCATTTT. The encoded protein is CASSPRDRGNQPQHF.

This clone came up once. The V and J genes are TRBV11-3 and TRBJ2-2, with 7 bases identical to TRBD2. This CDR3 region has 17 residues. Germline V gene sequence: CDR1 SGHNT, CDR2 YENEEA. The V and J ends lost 5 bases and 5 bases, in that order; junction bases with no gene match: 14. CDR3 DNA sequence: TGTGCCAGCAGCCCCAAGGCGGGAGACGCGGGGACCGGGGAGCTGTTTTTT. It is translated as CASSPKAGDAGTGELFF.

The rearrangement uses TRBV30 and TRBJ2-5; the match to TRBD2 covers 7 bases. V gave up 2 bases and J gave up 5 bases; unmatched junction bases: 5. This CDR3 is 13 amino acids long. The germline V gene has CDR1 GTSNPN and CDR2 SVGIG (reference sequence). The CDR3 region has the DNA TGTGCCTGGAGTCGAGGGGAGGGGGAGACCCAGTACTTC. Protein product: CAWSRGEGETQYF.

The chain joins TRBV7-6 to TRBJ2-7; D might be TRBD1 (5 bases). V was clipped by 5 bases and J by 3 bases, with 11 bases between them. The CDR3 consists of 13 residues. Germline CDR1 is SGHVS and CDR2 is FNYEAQ. CDR3 region: CASSPRQRYEQYF. The DNA of the CDR3 is TGTGCCAGCAGCCCCCGACAGCGCTACGAGCAGTACTTC.

This CDR3 reads CASSSSSGDTQYF. The CDR3 DNA is TGTGCCAGCAGCTCCTCGAGTGGAGATACGCAGTATTTT. The rearrangement joins TRBV11-2 to TRBJ2-3; D gene ambiguous. CDR3 length equals 13 residues. Trimming shortened V by 4 bases and J by 5 bases, and 10 bases separated the two germline ends. In germline, CDR1 is SGHAT, CDR2 FQNNGV.

This rearrangement joins TRBV30 to TRBJ2-5, with 7 bases matching TRBD2. The V and J ends lost 4 bases and 5 bases, in that order; junction bases with no gene match: 7. The CDR3 sequence is 13 residues long. The V gene's germline CDR1 is GTSNPN and CDR2 SVGIG (reference sequence). The CDR3: CAWTEAGVETQYF. The CDR3 DNA reads TGTGCCTGGACTGAGGCGGGAGTTGAGACCCAGTACTTC.

V and J are TRBV29-1 and TRBJ1-2, with a tentative D call TRBD1 (6 bases). This CDR3 comprises 10 residues. The V and J ends lost 6 bases and 6 bases respectively, with 8 bases between them. In germline, CDR1 is SQVTM, CDR2 ANQGSEA. The CDR3: CSVRTDGYTF. CDR3 DNA: TGCAGCGTCAGGACAGATGGCTACACCTTC.

This clone was counted only a few times. The chain uses TRBV2 and TRBJ1-6, with D possibly TRBD1 on 6 matching bases. Germline lookup yields CDR1 SNHLY and CDR2 FYNNEI. This CDR3 has 15 amino acids. V was pared by 1 base and J by 7 bases, with 11 bases between. CDR3 protein: CASSEVGQGNSPLHF. CDR3 DNA: TGTGCCAGCAGTGAAGTCGGGCAGGGGAATTCACCCCTCCACTTT.

V gene TRBV6-5 combines with J gene TRBJ2-5, with TRBD2 as a possible D gene (5 bases). Trimming took off 5 bases at V and 5 bases at J, with 9 bases between the two ends. This CDR3 contains 12 residues. CDR1 and CDR2 (germline): MNHEY, SVGAGI. The CDR3 loop is CASSPSGETQYF. DNA for the CDR3: TGTGCCAGCAGTCCCTCGGGGGAGACCCAGTACTTC.

This clone was seen only a few times. One end of the junction does not line up with germline, which may come from a read error. V and J are TRBV7-9 and TRBJ2-1, with TRBD2 matching 13 bases. This CDR3 has 15 amino acids. CDR1 and CDR2 (germline): SEHNR, FQNEAQ (reference sequence). The CDR3 DNA sequence: TGTTCCAGCAGCTTACTAGCGGGAGGGAACAATGAGCAGTTCTTC. It translates to CSSSLLAGGNNEQFF.

This clone was recorded only once. The germline gene is not matched at one end of the junction; a read error may be the cause. The chain links TRBV7-7 to TRBJ2-5, with no clear D. Germline V gene lookup returns CDR1 SSHAT and CDR2 FNYEAQ (reference sequence). This CDR3 is 14 amino acids long. This chain's CDR3 is CASSQRGLQETQYF. CDR3 nucleotides: TGTGCTAGCAGCCAGCGAGGCCTCCAAGAGACCCAGTACTTC. The full variable domain, completed using reference TRBV7-7 and TRBJ2-5, is GAGVSQSPRYKVTKRGQDVTLRCDPISSHATLYWYQQALGQGPEFLTYFNYEAQPDKSGLPSDRFSAERPEGSISTLTIQRTEQRDSAMYRCASSQRGLQETQYFGPGTRLLVL.

This clone came up once. The J gene is TRBJ2-3, the V gene TRBV5-1; 12 nucleotides line up with TRBD2. Germline assignment: CDR1 SGHRS and CDR2 YFSETQ. V lost 4 bases and J lost 2; bases outside the gene matches: 5. CDR3 size: 16 residues. CDR3 region: CASSQTSGGSTDTQYF. DNA for the CDR3: TGCGCCAGCAGCCAGACTAGCGGGGGATCCACAGATACGCAGTATTTT. The full variable domain, with the rest looked up from reference TRBV5-1 and TRBJ2-3, is KAGVTQTPRYLIKTRGQQVTLSCSPISGHRSVSWYQQTPGQGLQFLFEYFSETQRNKGNFPGRFSGRQFSNSRSEMNVSTLELGDSALYLCASSQTSGGSTDTQYFGPGTRLTVL.

This clone was detected only once. V usage is TRBV4-1 and J usage is TRBJ1-5; 7 nucleotides line up with TRBD1. The CDR3 is 17 amino acids. Germline V gene sequence: CDR1 MGHRA, CDR2 YSYEKL. After removal of 0 bases from V and 3 bases from J, the junction contained 8 bases not matched to a gene. As DNA, the CDR3 is TGCGCCAGCAGCCAAGATTTGGCAGGGGGTCACAATCAGCCCCAGCATTTT. Encoded protein: CASSQDLAGGHNQPQHF.

The chain links TRBV5-1 to TRBJ2-2, with a possible D match to TRBD2 (5 bases). The CDR3 is 15 amino acids. V shed 4 bases and J shed 7 bases, with 17 bases lying between them. Germline values: CDR1 SGHRS, CDR2 YFSETQ. The CDR3 is CASSPLTGIGGELFF. The CDR3 nucleotides are TGCGCCAGCAGCCCCCTGACCGGGATCGGCGGGGAGCTGTTTTTT.

This rearrangement joins TRBV5-1 to TRBJ1-6; unclear D gene. The V gene lost 0 bases and the J gene lost 7 bases, with 5 bases spanning the gap. Germline V gives CDR1 SGHRS, CDR2 YFSETQ. The CDR3 has 13 residues. The CDR3 spells CASSLGRNSPLHF. CDR3 DNA: TGCGCCAGCAGCTTGGGGCGGAATTCACCCCTCCACTTT.

This chain links TRBV4-1 with TRBJ2-1; 9 positions match TRBD2. The CDR3 runs 18 residues. Per germline, CDR1 MGHRA and CDR2 YSYEKL. J lost 3 bases, V lost 0 bases, and 9 bases had no gene match. Written as DNA, the CDR3 is TGCGCCAGCAGCCAAGATGGTCATAGCGGGAGTTTCTACAATGAGCAGTTCTTC. It specifies CASSQDGHSGSFYNEQFF.